This T cell receptor beta chain was profiled in a study of cytomegalovirus exposure and HLA in healthy donors. Both 60 Vbeta primers and 13 Jbeta primers went into the PCR. Clones were read by immunoSEQ multiplex PCR, and TCRdb kept only the in-frame ones, dropping some. This sample's clone table lists about 160,000 clones. From germline, CDR1 is SGHVS and CDR2 FQNEAQ. The length of the CDR3 is 17 residues. With regard to this clone: At one end, the junction sequence differs from germline, possibly due to a read error.

The receptor was derived from a man between 25 and 39 years old in good health and CMV-seronegative. This chain uses TRBV7-8 with TRBJ1-2; 8 bases match TRBD1. Sample: PBMCs. The CDR3 bases are TGTGCCAGCAGCTTAGTCTATGGGATTCAGGGGGCGAGTGGCTGCACCTTC. Translation gives CASSLVYGIQGASGCTF.